A selection of T cell receptor beta chains follows, all from one sample in a study of siplizumab effects on memory and regulatory T cells. Assay used: immunoSEQ multiplex PCR; TCRdb lists only in-frame clones, some missing. The sample has 50,000 or so clones, about 90% seen once. Sample: naive CD8+ T cells sorted from blood. Receptors originate from a human donor in good health. CDR3s include the opening cysteine and the closing phenylalanine or tryptophan. The D gene is left open where the match is weak. Part of the rows lack a size; the others show once, few, many or a class for expanded clones.

D gene,clone size,V gene,J gene,CDR3 protein,CDR3 DNA
.,.,TRBV19,TRBJ2-1,CASSLGGHSDEQFF,TGTGCCAGTAGTCTCGGGGGCCACTCGGATGAGCAGTTCTTC
.,.,TRBV9,TRBJ1-5,CASGLSNQPQHF,TGTGCCAGCGGACTTAGCAATCAGCCCCAGCATTTT
.,.,TRBV21-1,TRBJ2-3,CASSKVGGAPTDTQYF,TGTGCCAGCAGCAAAGTGGGGGGGGCCCCCACAGATACGCAGTATTTT
TRBD1,.,TRBV7-9,TRBJ1-1,CASSDRVSTEAFF,TGTGCCAGCAGCGACAGGGTGTCCACTGAAGCTTTCTTT
TRBD1,.,TRBV30,TRBJ1-5,CAWSVNRQGGQPQHF,TGTGCCTGGAGTGTAAATCGACAGGGAGGTCAGCCCCAGCATTTT
TRBD1,once,TRBV7-6,TRBJ2-1,CASSLRGLEFSYNEQFF,TGTGCCAGCAGCCTCAGGGGGCTTGAGTTCTCCTACAATGAGCAGTTCTTC
.,.,TRBV19,TRBJ1-1,CASSTPPGSEAFF,TGTGCCAGTAGTACCCCCCCCGGGAGTGAAGCTTTCTTT
.,.,TRBV30,TRBJ2-1,CAWSGGIEQFF,TGTGCCTGGAGTGGGGGCATTGAGCAGTTCTTC
.,.,TRBV9,TRBJ2-3,CASSVGGTYTDTQYF,TGTGCCAGCAGCGTTGGGGGGACCTACACAGATACGCAGTATTTT
TRBD1,.,TRBV27,TRBJ2-7,CASSGQVSSYEQYF,TGTGCCAGCAGTGGACAGGTTAGCTCCTACGAGCAGTACTTC
TRBD1,.,TRBV7-2,TRBJ1-1,CASSFIRDSFSDAFF,TGTGCCAGCAGCTTTATTCGGGACAGCTTTTCTGATGCTTTCTTT
.,.,TRBV5-1,TRBJ2-3,CASSPRARSEGDTQYF,TGCGCCAGCAGCCCCCGAGCCCGTTCTGAGGGAGATACGCAGTATTTT
.,.,TRBV19,TRBJ2-1,CASGRGAPYNEQFF,TGTGCCAGTGGGAGGGGGGCCCCCTACAATGAGCAGTTCTTC
.,.,TRBV4-1,TRBJ2-1,CASSGDYNEQFF,TGCGCCAGCAGCGGGGACTACAATGAGCAGTTCTTC
.,.,TRBV4-1,TRBJ2-7,CASSQEPPGSSYEQYF,TGCGCCAGCAGCCAAGAACCCCCAGGGAGCTCCTACGAGCAGTACTTC
.,.,TRBV19,TRBJ2-1,CASSIPMGLRNEQFF,TGTGCCAGTAGTATCCCGATGGGGCTCCGGAATGAGCAGTTCTTC
TRBD1,.,TRBV27,TRBJ2-7,CASSFPGGEQYF,TGTGCCAGCAGTTTTCCAGGGGGCGAGCAGTACTTC
.,.,TRBV15,TRBJ2-7,CATSIGGGIYEQYF,TGTGCCACCAGCATCGGAGGGGGGATATACGAGCAGTACTTC
TRBD2,.,TRBV11-1,TRBJ2-3,CASSRSRGLAVTSTDTQYF,TGTGCCAGCAGCCGGAGTCGAGGACTAGCGGTTACTAGCACAGATACGCAGTATTTT
.,.,TRBV5-6,TRBJ2-1,CASSHTKNEQFF,TGTGCCAGCAGCCACACAAAAAATGAGCAGTTCTTC
.,few,TRBV7-9,TRBJ1-1,CASSLSMAEAFF,TGTGCCAGCAGCTTAAGCATGGCTGAAGCTTTCTTT
.,.,TRBV19,TRBJ2-1,CASSGVGNEQFF,TGTGCCAGTAGTGGGGTTGGGAATGAGCAGTTCTTC
TRBD1,.,TRBV7-9,TRBJ2-2,CASSSITGVNTGELFF,TGTGCCAGCAGCTCTATTACAGGGGTGAACACCGGGGAGCTGTTTTTT
TRBD1,few,TRBV27,TRBJ2-2,CASSLTLTGTGTGELFF,TGTGCCAGCAGTTTAACCCTGACAGGGACGGGCACCGGGGAGCTGTTTTTT
.,.,TRBV7-9,TRBJ2-7,CASSSPVYEQYF,TGTGCCAGCAGCTCCCCAGTCTACGAGCAGTACTTC